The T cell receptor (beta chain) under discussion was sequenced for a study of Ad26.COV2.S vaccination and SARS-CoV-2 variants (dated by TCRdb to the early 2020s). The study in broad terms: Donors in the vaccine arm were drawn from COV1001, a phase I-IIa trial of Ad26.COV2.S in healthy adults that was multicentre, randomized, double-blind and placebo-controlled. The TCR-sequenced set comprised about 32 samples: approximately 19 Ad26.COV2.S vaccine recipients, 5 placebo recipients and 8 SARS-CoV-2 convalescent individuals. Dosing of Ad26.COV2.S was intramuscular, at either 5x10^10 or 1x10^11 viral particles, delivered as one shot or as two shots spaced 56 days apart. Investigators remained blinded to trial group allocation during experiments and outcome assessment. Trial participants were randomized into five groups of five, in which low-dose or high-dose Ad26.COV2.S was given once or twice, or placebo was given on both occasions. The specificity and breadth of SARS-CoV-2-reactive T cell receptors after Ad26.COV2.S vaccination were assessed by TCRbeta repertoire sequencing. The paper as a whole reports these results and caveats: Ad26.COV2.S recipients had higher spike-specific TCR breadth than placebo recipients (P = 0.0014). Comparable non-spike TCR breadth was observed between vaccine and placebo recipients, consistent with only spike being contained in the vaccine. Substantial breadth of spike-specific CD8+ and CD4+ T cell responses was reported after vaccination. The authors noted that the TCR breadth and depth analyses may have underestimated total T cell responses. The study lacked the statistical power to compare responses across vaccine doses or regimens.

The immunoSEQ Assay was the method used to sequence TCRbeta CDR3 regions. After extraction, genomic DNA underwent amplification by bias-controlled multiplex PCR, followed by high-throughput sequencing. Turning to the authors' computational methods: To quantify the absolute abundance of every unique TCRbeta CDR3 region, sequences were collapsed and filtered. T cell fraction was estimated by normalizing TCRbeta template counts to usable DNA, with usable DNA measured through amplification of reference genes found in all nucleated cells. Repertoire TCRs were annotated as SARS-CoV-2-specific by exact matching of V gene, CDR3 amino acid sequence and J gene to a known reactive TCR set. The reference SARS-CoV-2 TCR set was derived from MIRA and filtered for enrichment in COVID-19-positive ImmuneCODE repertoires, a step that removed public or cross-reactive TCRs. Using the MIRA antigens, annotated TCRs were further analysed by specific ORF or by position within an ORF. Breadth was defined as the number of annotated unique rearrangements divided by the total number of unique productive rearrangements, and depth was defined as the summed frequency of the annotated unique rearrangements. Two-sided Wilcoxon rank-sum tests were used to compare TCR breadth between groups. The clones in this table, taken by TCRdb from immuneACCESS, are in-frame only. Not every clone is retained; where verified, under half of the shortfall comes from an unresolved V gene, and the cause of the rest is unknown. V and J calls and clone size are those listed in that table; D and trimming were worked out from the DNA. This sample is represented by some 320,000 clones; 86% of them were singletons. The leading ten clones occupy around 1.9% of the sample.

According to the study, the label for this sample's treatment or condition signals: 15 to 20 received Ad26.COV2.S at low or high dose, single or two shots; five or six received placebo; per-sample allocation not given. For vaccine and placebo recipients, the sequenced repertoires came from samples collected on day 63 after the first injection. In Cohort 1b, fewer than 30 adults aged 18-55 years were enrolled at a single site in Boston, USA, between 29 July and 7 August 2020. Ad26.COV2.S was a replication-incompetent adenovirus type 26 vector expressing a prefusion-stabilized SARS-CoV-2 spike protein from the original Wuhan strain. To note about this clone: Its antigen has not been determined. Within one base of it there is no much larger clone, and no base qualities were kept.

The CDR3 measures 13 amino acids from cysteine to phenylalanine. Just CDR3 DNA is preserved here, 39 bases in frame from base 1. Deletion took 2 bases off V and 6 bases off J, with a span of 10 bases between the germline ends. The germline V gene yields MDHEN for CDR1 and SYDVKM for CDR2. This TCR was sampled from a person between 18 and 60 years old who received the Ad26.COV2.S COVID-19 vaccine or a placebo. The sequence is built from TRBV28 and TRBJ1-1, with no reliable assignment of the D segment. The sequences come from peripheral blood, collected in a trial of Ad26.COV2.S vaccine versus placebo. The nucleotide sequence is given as TGTGCCAGCAGTTTAATGGGGAAGGCTGAAGCTTTCTTT. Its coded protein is CASSLMGKAEAFF. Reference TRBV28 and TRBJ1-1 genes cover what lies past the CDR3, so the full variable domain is DVKVTQSSRYLVKRTGEKVFLECVQDMDHENMFWYRQDPGLGLRLIYFSYDVKMKEKGDIPEGYSVSREKKERFSLILESASTNQTSMYLCASSLMGKAEAFFGQGTRLTVV.